The 3 T cell receptor beta chains presented below share a single source sample, sequenced in a study of post-analysis software for immune sequencing data. General study results and limits: Roughly 5 TRBV segments, TRBV5-6, TRBV5-1 and TRBV20-1 among them, were found more frequent in patients than controls.

cDNA libraries for TCR beta contained unique molecular identifiers. A single record per CDR3 protein comes from TCRdb applying MiXCR to the PCR reads. The repertoire holds around 770,000 distinct CDR3 sequences, with roughly 50% as singletons. Antigens of these TCRs are unknown. What was sequenced was blood. Receptors originate from a girl aged 10-17 years with multiple sclerosis.

This sequence joins TRBV11-2 and TRBJ2-3; 9 positions match TRBD2. The V gene end was trimmed by 3 bases and the J gene end by 4 bases; junction bases not matched to a gene: 5. The CDR3 runs to 15 residues. Germline values: CDR1 SGHAT, CDR2 FQNNGV. CDR3 DNA: TGTGCCAGCAGCTTGGGTAGCGGGAGTCCAGATACGCAGTATTTT. Protein product: CASSLGSGSPDTQYF.

This clonotype was observed a few times. This chain connects TRBV29-1 to TRBJ2-1; TRBD2 matches at 10 bases. Germline V gene data show CDR1 as SQVTM and CDR2 as ANQGSEA. The CDR3 length is 14 residues. The V segment lost 6 bases and the J segment 3 bases; nucleotides outside the gene matches: 5. The CDR3 loop reads CSVKGLADYNEQFF. CDR3 DNA sequence: TGCAGCGTGAAAGGACTAGCGGACTACAATGAGCAGTTCTTC.

This clonotype was counted between two and nine times. As DNA, the CDR3 is TGCGCCAGCAGCTTGGGACTAGCGGGAGGGCTGGATGAGACCCAGTACTTC. Translation gives CASSLGLAGGLDETQYF. The chain couples TRBV5-1 to TRBJ2-5; 14 bases fit TRBD2. There are 17 residues in the CDR3. The V segment lost 0 bases and the J segment 5 bases; nucleotides outside the gene matches: 6. Germline CDR1 is SGHRS and CDR2 is YFSETQ.